This T cell receptor beta chain was identified during a study of T cell responses to AZD1222 COVID-19 vaccine. Germline V lookup: CDR1 GTSNPN, CDR2 SVGIG (reference sequence). The CDR3 spans 15 residues. V was pared by 0 bases and J by 7 bases, with 18 bases between. The assay was immunoSEQ multiplex PCR, and TCRdb's table has in-frame clones only and misses some. The sample has more than 95,000 clones; around 90% are singletons. This clone was seen a single time. This receptor was taken from an adult in good health. The sequencing here drew on peripheral blood, taken on day 0 of AZD1222 vaccination. The rearrangement uses TRBV30 and TRBJ1-2; no clear D gene. In nucleotides, the CDR3 is TGTGCCTGGAGTGTAGACTATGACGGGCGGGGTGGCTACACCTTC. Its protein is CAWSVDYDGRGGYTF.